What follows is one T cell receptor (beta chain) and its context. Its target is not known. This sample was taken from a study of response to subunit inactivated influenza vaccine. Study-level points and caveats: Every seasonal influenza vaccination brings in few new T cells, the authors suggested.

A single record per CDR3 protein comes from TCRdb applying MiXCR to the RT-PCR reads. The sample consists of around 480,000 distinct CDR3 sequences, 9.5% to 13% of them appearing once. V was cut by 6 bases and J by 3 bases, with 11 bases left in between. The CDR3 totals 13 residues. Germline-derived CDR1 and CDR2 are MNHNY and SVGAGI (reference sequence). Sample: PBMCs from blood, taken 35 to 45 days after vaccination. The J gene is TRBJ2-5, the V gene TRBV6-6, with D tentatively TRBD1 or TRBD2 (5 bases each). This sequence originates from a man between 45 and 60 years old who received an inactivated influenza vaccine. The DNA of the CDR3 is TGTGCCAGCAGACGGGGACCAAAAGAGACCCAGTACTTC. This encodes CASRRGPKETQYF.